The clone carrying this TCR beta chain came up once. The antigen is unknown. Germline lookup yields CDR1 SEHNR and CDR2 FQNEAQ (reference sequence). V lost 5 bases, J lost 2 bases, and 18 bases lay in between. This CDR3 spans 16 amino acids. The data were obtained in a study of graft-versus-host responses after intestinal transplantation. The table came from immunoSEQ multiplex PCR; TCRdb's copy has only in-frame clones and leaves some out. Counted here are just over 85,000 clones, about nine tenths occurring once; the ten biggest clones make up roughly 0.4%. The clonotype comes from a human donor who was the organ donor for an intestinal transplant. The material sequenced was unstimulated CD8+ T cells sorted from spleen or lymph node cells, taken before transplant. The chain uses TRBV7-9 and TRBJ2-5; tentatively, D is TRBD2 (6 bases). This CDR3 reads CASSLRLVGWQETQYF. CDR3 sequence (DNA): TGTGCCAGCAGCCTGAGACTAGTCGGTTGGCAAGAGACCCAGTACTTC.